A selection of T cell receptor beta chains follows, all from one sample in a study of cytomegalovirus exposure and HLA in healthy donors. The repertoire was sequenced with immunoSEQ multiplex PCR; TCRdb's copy has only in-frame clones and lacks some. The repertoire has roughly 150,000 clones, around 75% of them found once; the top ten carry about 11%. Material: PBMCs. All receptors come from a man aged 18 to 30 in good health and CMV-seropositive. Both conserved end residues are part of each CDR3. D genes are given only for firm matches. Size tells how often a clone was seen (once, few, many) or the class of an expanded clone, and some rows leave it out.

>.|TRBV28|.|TRBJ1-1
CASSFPDTEAFF
TGTGCCAGCAGTTTCCCGGACACTGAAGCTTTCTTT
>.|TRBV7-9|once|TRBJ2-2
CASSSGGTTGELFF
TGTGCCAGCAGCTCAGGGGGGACAACCGGGGAGCTGTTTTTT
>.|TRBV29-1|.|TRBJ1-2
CSAQDGYTF
TGCAGCGCCCAGGATGGCTACACCTTC
>TRBD2|TRBV15|.|TRBJ2-5
CATSRDSGTSEKTQYF
TGTGCCACCAGCAGAGATTCCGGGACTAGCGAAAAGACCCAGTACTTC
>TRBD1|TRBV19|.|TRBJ2-6
CASSSGTGVSSGANVLTF
TGTGCCAGTAGTTCCGGGACAGGGGTAAGCTCTGGGGCCAACGTCCTGACTTTC
>.|TRBV11-2|.|TRBJ2-2
CASSPWTVAGELFF
TGTGCCAGCAGCCCGTGGACAGTAGCCGGGGAGCTGTTTTTT
>.|TRBV18|few|TRBJ2-7
CASSPQRAGSYEQYF
TGTGCCAGCTCACCACAGCGGGCGGGCTCCTACGAGCAGTACTTC
>.|TRBV15|.|TRBJ1-2
CATSRDRYRDGYTF
TGTGCCACCAGCAGAGATCGATACAGGGATGGCTACACCTTC
>.|TRBV10-2|few|TRBJ2-1
CASTGSYNEQFF
TGCGCCAGCACGGGCTCCTACAATGAGCAGTTCTTC
>TRBD1|TRBV18|.|TRBJ1-3
CASSRSGTGSGNTIYF
TGTGCCAGCTCACGGTCCGGGACAGGCTCTGGAAACACCATATATTTT
>TRBD2|TRBV7-2|.|TRBJ2-5
CASSLGGLAGFQETQYF
TGTGCCAGCAGCTTAGGGGGACTAGCGGGCTTCCAAGAGACCCAGTACTTC
>TRBD1|TRBV2|.|TRBJ2-7
CASIHISRGRSSYEQYF
TGTGCCAGCATCCACATAAGCAGGGGGAGAAGCTCCTACGAGCAGTACTTC
>.|TRBV5-6|.|TRBJ2-3
CASSRWELGTDTQYF
TGTGCCAGCAGCCGTTGGGAGTTGGGCACAGATACGCAGTATTTT
>TRBD1|TRBV7-2|.|TRBJ1-2
CASSQTQGASYGYTF
TGTGCCAGCAGCCAGACCCAGGGGGCCAGCTATGGCTACACCTTC
>.|TRBV2|.|TRBJ2-5
CASAFSIETQYF
TGTGCCAGCGCTTTTAGTATCGAGACCCAGTACTTC
>TRBD1|TRBV5-1|few|TRBJ1-1
CASTGQVNTEAFF
TGCGCCAGCACGGGACAGGTGAACACTGAAGCTTTCTTT
>.|TRBV27|.|TRBJ2-7
CASSPSTGGNYEQYF
TGTGCCAGCAGTCCGTCCACCGGGGGAAACTACGAGCAGTACTTC
>TRBD1|TRBV18|.|TRBJ2-3
CASSLRQGWGTDTQYF
TGTGCCAGCTCCCTGAGACAGGGCTGGGGCACAGATACGCAGTATTTT
>TRBD2|TRBV2|.|TRBJ2-3
CASSGRRTSGRATDMADTQYF
TGTGCCAGCAGTGGGCGGAGAACTAGCGGGAGGGCCACGGATATGGCAGATACGCAGTATTTT
>.|TRBV19|.|TRBJ1-5
CASSITGSNQPQHF
TGTGCCAGTAGTATTACAGGGAGTAATCAGCCCCAGCATTTT
>TRBD1|TRBV6-6|.|TRBJ1-2
CASSYLGTDSNYGYTF
TGTGCCAGCAGTTACCTCGGGACAGACTCTAACTATGGCTACACCTTC
>.|TRBV15|few|TRBJ1-5
CATSRIDQPQHF
TGTGCCACCAGCAGAATCGATCAGCCCCAGCATTTT
>TRBD1|TRBV11-2|once|TRBJ2-5
CASSSLVGQTFQETQYF
TGTGCCAGCAGCTCCCTGGTGGGACAGACTTTCCAAGAGACCCAGTACTTC
>TRBD2|TRBV5-1|.|TRBJ2-1
CASINSEPGLTNEQFF
TGCGCCAGCATCAACTCGGAGCCGGGACTAACCAATGAGCAGTTCTTC
>.|TRBV7-3|.|TRBJ2-1
CASSSAEYNEQFF
TGTGCCAGCAGCTCAGCGGAATACAATGAGCAGTTCTTC
>TRBD1|TRBV14|.|TRBJ2-7
CASSQIDRGYYEQYF
TGTGCCAGCAGCCAGATTGACAGGGGTTACTACGAGCAGTACTTC
>TRBD1|TRBV6-5|once|TRBJ1-2
CASSQDRDGGYTF
TGTGCCAGCAGTCAGGACAGGGACGGTGGCTACACCTTC
>TRBD1|TRBV12-5|.|TRBJ1-2
CASLGGTGSNGYTF
TGTGCTAGCCTAGGCGGGACAGGGAGTAATGGCTACACCTTC
>TRBD1|TRBV19|.|TRBJ2-6
CASRYRGDGVLTF
TGTGCCAGTAGGTACAGGGGGGACGGCGTCCTGACTTTC
>.|TRBV19|.|TRBJ2-2
CASTVWGSGTGELFF
TGTGCCAGTACTGTATGGGGCTCAGGAACCGGGGAGCTGTTTTTT
>TRBD2|TRBV27|.|TRBJ2-1
CASSLGTSGRVYNEQFF
TGTGCCAGCAGTTTAGGGACTAGCGGGAGGGTTTACAATGAGCAGTTCTTC
>.|TRBV5-4|few|TRBJ2-7
CASSWSGEQYF
TGTGCCAGCAGCTGGTCCGGCGAGCAGTACTTC